The 22 T cell receptor beta chains listed next were all sequenced from one sample in a study of cytomegalovirus exposure and HLA in healthy donors. Researchers ran the PCR with 60 Vbeta and 13 Jbeta primers. TCRdb's table, derived via immunoSEQ multiplex PCR, lists solely in-frame clones and lacks some. In the table there are around 150,000 clones, around 67% of which are singletons. Sequencing used PBMCs. These TCRs come from a woman aged 18-30 years in good health and CMV-seropositive.

The chain carries TRBV19 and TRBJ2-3, with D tentatively TRBD2 (6 bases). This CDR3 is built from 15 residues. Deletions cut 3 bases from V and 4 bases from J, with 14 bases between. CDR1 is LNHDA and CDR2 is SQIVND in the germline V gene (reference sequence). The CDR3 nucleotides read TGTGCCAGTAGTATTGGGTCTAGCGAGGCAGATACGCAGTATTTT. Translating it yields CASSIGSSEADTQYF.

The chain's CDR3 is CASSQVQGTYEQYF. In DNA form, the CDR3 reads TGCGCCAGCAGCCAAGTCCAGGGGACCTACGAGCAGTACTTC. V and J are TRBV4-1 and TRBJ2-7; D is perhaps TRBD1 (6 bases). V was clipped by 1 base and J by 2 bases, with 9 bases between them. This CDR3 region has 14 residues. In germline, CDR1 is MGHRA, CDR2 YSYEKL.

The chain links TRBV19 to TRBJ1-2; possibly TRBD1 for D (5 bases). This CDR3 contains 14 residues. Per germline, CDR1 LNHDA and CDR2 SQIVND (reference sequence). The V and J ends lost 5 bases and 4 bases respectively, with 14 bases between them. CDR3 loop: CASSPRQGPYGYTF. The CDR3, as DNA: TGTGCCAGTAGTCCAAGGCAGGGCCCCTATGGCTACACCTTC.

The chain employs TRBV7-3 and TRBJ2-3; 14 nucleotides match TRBD2. This CDR3 contains 16 residues. The V gene end was trimmed by 5 bases and the J gene end by 1 base; junction bases not matched to a gene: 2. Germline V gives CDR1 SGHTA, CDR2 FQGTGA. The CDR3 region is CASSTGLAGGTDTQYF. The CDR3 DNA reads TGTGCCAGCAGCACGGGACTAGCGGGGGGCACAGATACGCAGTATTTT.

This chain connects TRBV10-3 to TRBJ2-3; TRBD2 aligns across 7 bases. The CDR3 has 13 amino acids. Germline lookup yields CDR1 ENHRY and CDR2 SYGVKD. J lost 5 bases, V lost 9 bases, and 8 bases had no gene match. The CDR3 nucleotides read TGTGCCATAAATCGGGGGGAGAAAGATACGCAGTATTTT. This translates into CAINRGEKDTQYF.

This rearrangement joins TRBV5-1 to TRBJ2-7; 9 nucleotides agree with TRBD1. In germline, CDR1 is SGHRS, CDR2 YFSETQ. This CDR3 is 16 amino acids long. V dropped 4 bases and J dropped 1; count of bases not matched to a gene: 9. The CDR3 coding sequence is TGCGCCAGCAGCCTTAAACAGGGGGCTAATTCCTACGAGCAGTACTTC. This gives the protein CASSLKQGANSYEQYF.

V gene TRBV9 combines with J gene TRBJ2-7; D is possibly TRBD1 (5 bases). CDR3 size: 15 residues. V was pared by 4 bases and J by 3 bases, with 17 bases between. The germline V gene encodes CDR1 SGDLS and CDR2 YYNGEE. The CDR3 sequence is CASSPPGREYYEQYF. CDR3 DNA: TGTGCCAGCAGCCCGCCCGGCAGGGAATACTACGAGCAGTACTTC.

The chain recombines TRBV7-9 with TRBJ2-3; D not resolved. CDR3 length equals 12 residues. Trimming stripped 3 bases from V and 3 bases from J, with 4 bases between. Germline assignment: CDR1 SEHNR and CDR2 FQNEAQ (reference sequence). The CDR3 DNA reads TGTGCCAGCAGCTTGGCAACAGATACGCAGTATTTT. It specifies CASSLATDTQYF. Full variable domain (missing parts from reference TRBV7-9 and TRBJ2-3): DTGVSQNPRHKITKRGQNVTFRCDPISEHNRLYWYRQTLGQGPEFLTYFQNEAQLEKSRLLSDRFSAERPKGSFSTLEIQRTEQGDSAMYLCASSLATDTQYFGPGTRLTVL.

The V call is TRBV5-5, the J call TRBJ1-2; a weak D match, TRBD1 (5 bases). Germline CDR1 is SGHKS and CDR2 is YYEKEE (reference sequence). Trimming cost V 0 bases and J 4 bases, with 7 bases left between them. The CDR3 is 13 residues long. CDR3 in DNA: TGTGCCAGCAGCTTGGGGGACTTCTATGGCTACACCTTC. It codes for CASSLGDFYGYTF. The variable domain in full, with the rest retrieved from reference TRBV5-5 and TRBJ1-2, is DAGVTQSPTHLIKTRGQQVTLRCSPISGHKSVSWYQQVLGQGPQFIFQYYEKEERGRGNFPDRFSARQFPNYSSELNVNALLLGDSALYLCASSLGDFYGYTFGSGTRLTVV.

This chain joins TRBV7-9 and TRBJ1-2; TRBD1 matches at 12 bases. V lost 4 bases and J lost 3; bases outside the gene matches: 12. Looked up from germline, CDR1 is SEHNR and CDR2 is FQNEAQ (reference sequence). The CDR3 consists of 18 residues. CDR3 residues: CASSSQGTGGEKDYGYTF. The CDR3, as DNA: TGTGCCAGCAGCTCTCAGGGGACAGGGGGCGAGAAGGACTATGGCTACACCTTC.

The chain is built from TRBV2 and TRBJ1-2; tentatively, D is TRBD1 (6 bases). The ends were cut back, 6 bases at V and 0 bases at J, with 8 bases in the middle. Germline V CDR1 and CDR2: SNHLY, FYNNEI. The CDR3 is made up of 13 amino acids. This chain's CDR3 is CASRTGANYGYTF. DNA of the CDR3: TGTGCCAGCAGGACAGGAGCTAACTATGGCTACACCTTC. The complete variable domain, with remaining parts taken from reference TRBV2 and TRBJ1-2, reads EPEVTQTPSHQVTQMGQEVILRCVPISNHLYFYWYRQILGQKVEFLVSFYNNEISEKSEIFDDQFSVERPDGSNFTLKIRSTKLEDSAMYFCASRTGANYGYTFGSGTRLTVV.

The V and J genes are TRBV19 and TRBJ1-3, with D tentatively TRBD1 (5 bases). The germline gives CDR1 LNHDA, CDR2 SQIVND (reference sequence). The ends were cut back, 7 bases at V and 4 bases at J, with 8 bases in the middle. The CDR3 runs to 12 residues. CDR3 in DNA: TGTGCCAGTAACACAGGCGGAAACACCATATATTTT. Amino acid sequence: CASNTGGNTIYF.

V gene TRBV2 combines with J gene TRBJ2-7; the D is unclear. CDR3 length: 12 amino acids. Germline CDR1 is SNHLY and CDR2 is FYNNEI. V shed 2 bases and J shed 3 bases, with 5 bases lying between them. CDR3 nucleotide sequence: TGTGCCAGCAGTGAAACGGTCTACGAGCAGTACTTC. The encoded protein is CASSETVYEQYF.

This sequence joins TRBV28 and TRBJ1-4, with unresolved D. Between the trimmed V and J ends, which lost 7 bases and 8 bases, there was a span of 11 bases. From germline, CDR1 is MDHEN and CDR2 SYDVKM. The CDR3 totals 12 residues. CDR3 region: CASTSSQEKLFF. The CDR3 DNA sequence: TGTGCCAGCACGTCCTCACAGGAAAAACTGTTTTTT.

This sequence joins TRBV7-8 and TRBJ2-6; D is possibly TRBD1 (6 bases). Germline V gives CDR1 SGHVS, CDR2 FQNEAQ. The CDR3 spans 17 residues. The ends were cut back, 5 bases at V and 0 bases at J, with 14 bases in the middle. CDR3 bases: TGTGCCAGCAGCCGGGGACATCGAGACTCTGGGGCCAACGTCCTGACTTTC. Translated: CASSRGHRDSGANVLTF.

This clone was counted a single time. The rearrangement links TRBV2 to TRBJ1-5, with TRBD1 matching over 8 bases. CDR1 SNHLY and CDR2 FYNNEI come from the germline V gene. V shed 6 bases and J 2 bases; nucleotides not matched to a gene: 6. The CDR3 contains 15 residues. The chain's CDR3 is CASSYGQGGNQPQHF. CDR3 coding DNA: TGTGCCAGCAGCTACGGACAGGGAGGCAATCAGCCCCAGCATTTT.

This chain joins TRBV14 and TRBJ1-3, with 12 bases aligning to TRBD1. CDR3 length: 16 residues. Trimming cost V 7 bases and J 4 bases; bases outside gene matches: 8. Looked up from germline, CDR1 is SGHDN and CDR2 is FVKESK. The CDR3 nucleotides are TGTGCCAGCAAGTACGGGACAGGGGGCCCCGGAAACACCATATATTTT. This codes for CASKYGTGGPGNTIYF. Based on the CDR3 plus reference TRBV14 and TRBJ1-3, the full variable domain is EAGVTQFPSHSVIEKGQTVTLRCDPISGHDNLYWYRRVMGKEIKFLLHFVKESKQDESGMPNNRFLAERTGGTYSTLKVQPAELEDSGVYFCASKYGTGGPGNTIYFGEGSWLTVV.

The sample holds a few counts of this clone. The CDR3: CASSYYQDGETQYF. In DNA, the CDR3 is TGTGCCAGCAGTTACTATCAGGATGGAGAGACCCAGTACTTC. The J gene is TRBJ2-5, the V gene TRBV6-6; D unclear. The CDR3 extends over 14 amino acids. Germline V gene sequence: CDR1 MNHNY, CDR2 SVGAGI (reference sequence). The V gene lost 1 base and the J gene lost 4 bases, with 10 bases spanning the gap.

The CDR3: CAGAGQLTLSGSVQYF. Here the CDR3 DNA reads TGTGCCGGGGCGGGACAGCTCACTCTCTCCGGGTCGGTTCAGTACTTC. This chain uses TRBV30 with TRBJ2-5, with D possibly being TRBD1 (7 bases). The germline gives CDR1 GTSNPN, CDR2 SVGIG (reference sequence). The CDR3 spans 16 residues. V lost 8 bases to trimming and J lost 11 bases, with 33 bases between them.

The V gene is TRBV2, the J gene TRBJ1-5; a possible D gene is TRBD1 (5 bases). Germline CDR1 and CDR2: SNHLY and FYNNEI. V was cut by 0 bases and J by 5 bases, with 8 bases left in between. The CDR3 has 14 residues. CDR3 residues: CASSEAKGYQPQHF. The CDR3 DNA reads as TGTGCCAGCAGTGAAGCGAAGGGGTATCAGCCCCAGCATTTT. Using reference TRBV2 and TRBJ1-5 for the parts outside the CDR3, the full variable domain is EPEVTQTPSHQVTQMGQEVILRCVPISNHLYFYWYRQILGQKVEFLVSFYNNEISEKSEIFDDQFSVERPDGSNFTLKIRSTKLEDSAMYFCASSEAKGYQPQHFGDGTRLSIL.

The rearrangement joins TRBV6-5 to TRBJ2-7, with D possibly being TRBD2 (5 bases). Trimming cost V 6 bases and J 1 base, with 16 bases left between them. This CDR3 comprises 15 residues. Per the germline V gene, CDR1 is MNHEY and CDR2 is SVGAGI. The chain's CDR3 is CASSRADWNSYEQYF. The DNA for the CDR3 is TGTGCCAGCAGCCGGGCGGACTGGAATTCCTACGAGCAGTACTTC.

This clone was seen only a few times. This chain joins TRBV28 and TRBJ1-1; TRBD1 matches 8 bases. This CDR3 comprises 13 residues. From germline, CDR1 is MDHEN and CDR2 SYDVKM. The trim removed 1 base at V and 7 bases at J, leaving 2 bases unmatched. The CDR3 loop is CASSLYGTGEAFF. The CDR3 DNA reads TGTGCCAGCAGTTTATACGGGACAGGTGAAGCTTTCTTT.